One sample yielded the 7 T cell receptor beta chains listed below, sequenced in a study of blood T cell repertoires in COVID-19 (dated by TCRdb to 2018 to 2021). The library was built by means of the immunoSEQ multiplex PCR assay. TCRdb took this table from immuneACCESS and kept in-frame rearrangements with V and J called. Such tables lack part of the clones; where checked against another copy, unresolved V genes explain under half of the gap, and the rest is unexplained. The sample has over 100,000 clones on record, roughly 92% of them singletons. Of the sample, 1.5% to 2.5% is held by the ten largest clones. The sequencing sample was made of peripheral blood. The receptors derive from a woman in her forties or fifties with COVID-19, enrolled during active disease.

In its sample, this clone was seen once. This chain uses TRBV24-1 with TRBJ1-3; TRBD1 matches at 8 bases. This CDR3 comprises 16 residues. Germline CDR1 reads KGHDR; CDR2 reads SFDVKD. The junction had 2 bases not matched to a gene; V was cut back by 2 bases and J by 0 bases. CDR3 residues: CATSDSGGPSGNTIYF. The CDR3 DNA reads as TGTGCCACCAGTGATTCAGGGGGCCCCTCTGGAAACACCATATATTTT.

The rearrangement links TRBV11-3 to TRBJ2-1; 12 bases match TRBD2. The germline gives CDR1 SGHNT, CDR2 YENEEA. Trimming at V came to 6 bases and at J to 6 bases, leaving 6 bases not matched to a gene. This CDR3 comprises 15 residues. The CDR3 DNA reads TGTGCCAGCAGGCCGGGACTAGCGGGTATCAATGAGCAGTTCTTC. This codes for CASRPGLAGINEQFF.

In DNA, the CDR3 is TGTGCCAGCAGACCTTTGGGCTGGCAAGAGACCCAGTACTTC. As protein: CASRPLGWQETQYF. The J gene is TRBJ2-5, the V gene TRBV6-6; unclear D gene. Germline CDR1 and CDR2: MNHNY and SVGAGI (reference sequence). Trimming shortened V by 6 bases and J by 2 bases, and 13 bases separated the two germline ends. CDR3 length equals 14 residues.

This rearrangement joins TRBV27 to TRBJ1-2; TRBD1 is a possible D gene (5 bases). Per germline, CDR1 MNHEY and CDR2 SMNVEV (reference sequence). Trimming cost V 3 bases and J 8 bases, with 13 bases left between them. CDR3 size: 13 residues. The CDR3 nucleotides read TGTGCCAGCAGTTTTGGGGGGAAGAGGGGCTACACCTTC. Residues: CASSFGGKRGYTF.

V usage is TRBV2 and J usage is TRBJ2-2, with D possibly matching TRBD2 (7 bases). V was cut by 6 bases and J by 9 bases, with 11 bases left in between. CDR1 and CDR2 (germline): SNHLY, FYNNEI. The CDR3 has 12 residues. CDR3 sequence (DNA): TGTGCCAGCAGCCCGGGGGGCCGGGAGCTGTTTTTT. Translation: CASSPGGRELFF.

CDR3 protein: CASSTRQGTTNSPLHF. DNA of the CDR3: TGTGCCAGCAGCACCAGACAGGGTACGACTAATTCACCCCTCCACTTT. The chain employs TRBV21-1 and TRBJ1-6; the table's D call of TRBD1 was not tested on the DNA. TRBV21-1 is annotated as a pseudogene. The CDR3 extends over 16 amino acids.

The chain recombines TRBV10-1 with TRBJ2-5; no reliable D call. The CDR3 is 12 residues long. The V and J ends lost 5 bases and 4 bases respectively, with 8 bases between them. Germline assignment: CDR1 WNHNN and CDR2 SYGVQD (reference sequence). Written as DNA, the CDR3 is TGCGCCAGCAGTCTGCCCGGAGAGACCCAGTACTTC. Encoded protein: CASSLPGETQYF.